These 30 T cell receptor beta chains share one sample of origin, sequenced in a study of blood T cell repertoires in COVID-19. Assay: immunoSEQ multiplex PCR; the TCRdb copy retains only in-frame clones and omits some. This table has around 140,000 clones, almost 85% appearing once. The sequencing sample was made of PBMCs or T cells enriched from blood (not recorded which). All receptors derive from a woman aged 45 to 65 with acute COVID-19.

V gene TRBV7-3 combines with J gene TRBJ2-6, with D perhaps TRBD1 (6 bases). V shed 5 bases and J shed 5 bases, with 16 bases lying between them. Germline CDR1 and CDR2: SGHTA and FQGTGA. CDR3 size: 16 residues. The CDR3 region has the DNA TGTGCCAGCAGCCCAGAGCAGGGGAAGAGGGCCAACGTCCTGACTTTC. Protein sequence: CASSPEQGKRANVLTF.

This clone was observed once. CDR3 in DNA: TGCGCCAGCAGCATCAGCGGGATTGGAGAGACCCAGTACTTC. Its translation is CASSISGIGETQYF. This chain connects TRBV5-1 to TRBJ2-5; 7 nucleotides match TRBD2. CDR3 length: 14 amino acids. Germline V gives CDR1 SGHRS, CDR2 YFSETQ. J lost 4 bases, V lost 4 bases, and 7 bases had no gene match. The full variable domain, in which reference TRBV5-1 and TRBJ2-5 provide the parts outside the CDR3, is KAGVTQTPRYLIKTRGQQVTLSCSPISGHRSVSWYQQTPGQGLQFLFEYFSETQRNKGNFPGRFSGRQFSNSRSEMNVSTLELGDSALYLCASSISGIGETQYFGPGTRLLVL.

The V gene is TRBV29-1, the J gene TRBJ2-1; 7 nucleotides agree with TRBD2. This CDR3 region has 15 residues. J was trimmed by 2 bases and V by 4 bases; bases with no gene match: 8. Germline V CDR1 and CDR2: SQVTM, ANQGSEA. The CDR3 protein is CSVGTGLDAYNEQFF. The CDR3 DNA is TGCAGCGTTGGGACTGGACTAGACGCCTACAATGAGCAGTTCTTC.

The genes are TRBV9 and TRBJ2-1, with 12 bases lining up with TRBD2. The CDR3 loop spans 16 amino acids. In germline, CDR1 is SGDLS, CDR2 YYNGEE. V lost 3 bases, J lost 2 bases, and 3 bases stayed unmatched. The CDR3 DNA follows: TGTGCCAGCAGCGCCTCTAGCGGGAGGGCCTACAATGAGCAGTTCTTC. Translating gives CASSASSGRAYNEQFF.

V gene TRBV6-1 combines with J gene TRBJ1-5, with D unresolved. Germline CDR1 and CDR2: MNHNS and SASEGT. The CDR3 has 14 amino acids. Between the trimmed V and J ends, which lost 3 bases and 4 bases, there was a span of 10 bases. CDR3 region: CASSDGSGNQPQHF. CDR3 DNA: TGTGCCAGCAGTGACGGGTCTGGGAATCAGCCCCAGCATTTT.

The CDR3 loop reads CASSSTGADYGYTF. For the CDR3, the DNA is TGTGCCAGCAGCTCGACAGGGGCCGACTATGGCTACACCTTC. This sequence joins TRBV11-2 and TRBJ1-2, with 8 nucleotides matching TRBD1. With 4 bases clipped from V and 3 bases from J, the junction kept 4 bases outside the gene matches. The CDR3 is made up of 14 amino acids. The germline gives CDR1 SGHAT, CDR2 FQNNGV.

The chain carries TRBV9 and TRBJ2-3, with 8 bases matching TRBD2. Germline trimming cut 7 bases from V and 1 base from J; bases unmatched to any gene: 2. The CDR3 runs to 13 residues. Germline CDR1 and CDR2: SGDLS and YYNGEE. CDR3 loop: CASGTRGTDTQYF. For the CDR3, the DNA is TGTGCCAGCGGGACTAGGGGCACAGATACGCAGTATTTT. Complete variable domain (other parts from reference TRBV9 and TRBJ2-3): DSGVTQTPKHLITATGQRVTLRCSPRSGDLSVYWYQQSLDQGLQFLIQYYNGEERAKGNILERFSAQQFPDLHSELNLSSLELGDSALYFCASGTRGTDTQYFGPGTRLTVL.

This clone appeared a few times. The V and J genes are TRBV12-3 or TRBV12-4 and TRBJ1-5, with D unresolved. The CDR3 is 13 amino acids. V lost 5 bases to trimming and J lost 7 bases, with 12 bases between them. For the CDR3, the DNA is TGTGCCAGCAGTGACTCCGGAGAACAGCCCCAGCATTTT. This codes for CASSDSGEQPQHF.

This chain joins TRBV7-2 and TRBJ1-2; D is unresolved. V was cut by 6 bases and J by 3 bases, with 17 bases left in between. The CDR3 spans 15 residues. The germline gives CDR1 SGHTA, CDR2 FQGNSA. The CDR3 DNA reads TGTGCCAGCAGGGGGTGGGAGCAGGAATACTATGGCTACACCTTC. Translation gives CASRGWEQEYYGYTF.

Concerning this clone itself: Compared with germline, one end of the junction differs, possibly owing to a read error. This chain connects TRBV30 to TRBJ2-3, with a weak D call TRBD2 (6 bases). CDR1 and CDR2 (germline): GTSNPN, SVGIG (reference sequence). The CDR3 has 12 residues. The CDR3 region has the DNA TGCATCGGAGGGAGCGGCACAGATACGCAGTATTTT. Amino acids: CIGGSGTDTQYF.

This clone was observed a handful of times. Here the CDR3 DNA reads TGTGCCAGCAGGCGTAGCGGGGGGTCCAATGAGCAGTTCTTC. The encoded protein is CASRRSGGSNEQFF. The V and J genes are TRBV2 and TRBJ2-1, with TRBD2 matching over 10 bases. Germline CDR1 SNHLY, CDR2 FYNNEI. V shed 6 bases and J 6 bases; nucleotides not matched to a gene: 5. The CDR3 spans 14 residues. The full variable domain, its missing parts supplied by reference TRBV2 and TRBJ2-1, is EPEVTQTPSHQVTQMGQEVILRCVPISNHLYFYWYRQILGQKVEFLVSFYNNEISEKSEIFDDQFSVERPDGSNFTLKIRSTKLEDSAMYFCASRRSGGSNEQFFGPGTRLTVL.

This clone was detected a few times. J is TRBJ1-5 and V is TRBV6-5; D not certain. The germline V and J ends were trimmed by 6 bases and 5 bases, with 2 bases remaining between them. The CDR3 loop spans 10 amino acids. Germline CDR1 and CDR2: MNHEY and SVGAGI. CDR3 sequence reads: CASSDQPQHF. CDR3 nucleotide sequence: TGTGCCAGCAGCGATCAGCCCCAGCATTTT.

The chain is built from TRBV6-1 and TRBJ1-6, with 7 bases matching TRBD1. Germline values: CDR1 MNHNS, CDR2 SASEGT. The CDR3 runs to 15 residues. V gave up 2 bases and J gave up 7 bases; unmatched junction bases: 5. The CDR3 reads CASSELVTGNSPLHF. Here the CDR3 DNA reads TGTGCCAGCAGTGAATTAGTGACAGGGAATTCACCCCTCCACTTT.

The CDR3 is CASSSPPFRGYTF. The CDR3 bases are TGTGCCAGCAGCTCCCCCCCGTTCCGTGGCTACACCTTC. V and J are TRBV11-2 and TRBJ1-2; D uncertain. This CDR3 comprises 13 residues. Trimming shortened V by 4 bases and J by 7 bases, and 13 bases separated the two germline ends. CDR1 is SGHAT, CDR2 FQNNGV, per germline.

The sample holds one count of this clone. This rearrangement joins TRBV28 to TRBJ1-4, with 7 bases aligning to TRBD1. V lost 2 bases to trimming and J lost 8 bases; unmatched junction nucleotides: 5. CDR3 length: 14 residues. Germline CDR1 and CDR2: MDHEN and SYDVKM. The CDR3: CASSLNGQAEKLFF. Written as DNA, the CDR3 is TGTGCCAGCAGTTTAAACGGACAGGCCGAAAAACTGTTTTTT.

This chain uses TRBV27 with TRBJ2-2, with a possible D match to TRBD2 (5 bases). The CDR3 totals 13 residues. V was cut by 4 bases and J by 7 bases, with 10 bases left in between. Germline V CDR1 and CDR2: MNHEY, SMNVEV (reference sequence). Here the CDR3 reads CASSYGVGGELFF. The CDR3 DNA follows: TGTGCCAGCAGTTACGGGGTTGGCGGGGAGCTGTTTTTT.

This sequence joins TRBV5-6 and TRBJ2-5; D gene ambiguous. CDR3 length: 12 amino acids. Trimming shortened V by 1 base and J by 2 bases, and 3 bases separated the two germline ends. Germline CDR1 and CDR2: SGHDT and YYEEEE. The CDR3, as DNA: TGTGCCAGCAGCTTGCTTCAAGAGACCCAGTACTTC. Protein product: CASSLLQETQYF.

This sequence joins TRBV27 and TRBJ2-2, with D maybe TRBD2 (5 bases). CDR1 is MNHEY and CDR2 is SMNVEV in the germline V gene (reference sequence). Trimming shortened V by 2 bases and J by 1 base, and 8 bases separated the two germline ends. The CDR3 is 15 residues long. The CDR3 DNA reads TGTGCCAGCAGTTTACGAGCGGTGAACACCGGGGAGCTGTTTTTT. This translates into CASSLRAVNTGELFF.

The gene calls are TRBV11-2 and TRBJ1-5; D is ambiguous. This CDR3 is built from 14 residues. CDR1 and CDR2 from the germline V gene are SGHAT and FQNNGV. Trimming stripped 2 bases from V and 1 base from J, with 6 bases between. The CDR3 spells CASSLTGSNQPQHF. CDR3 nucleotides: TGTGCCAGCAGCTTAACCGGGAGCAATCAGCCCCAGCATTTT. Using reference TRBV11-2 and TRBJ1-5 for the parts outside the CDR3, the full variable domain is EAGVAQSPRYKIIEKRQSVAFWCNPISGHATLYWYQQILGQGPKLLIQFQNNGVVDDSQLPKDRFSAERLKGVDSTLKIQPAKLEDSAVYLCASSLTGSNQPQHFGDGTRLSIL.

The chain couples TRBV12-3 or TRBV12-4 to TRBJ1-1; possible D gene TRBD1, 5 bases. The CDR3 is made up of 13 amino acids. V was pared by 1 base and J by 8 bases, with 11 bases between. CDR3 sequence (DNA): TGTGCCAGCAGTTTAGGCAGGGCGTCCGAAGCTTTCTTT. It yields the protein CASSLGRASEAFF.

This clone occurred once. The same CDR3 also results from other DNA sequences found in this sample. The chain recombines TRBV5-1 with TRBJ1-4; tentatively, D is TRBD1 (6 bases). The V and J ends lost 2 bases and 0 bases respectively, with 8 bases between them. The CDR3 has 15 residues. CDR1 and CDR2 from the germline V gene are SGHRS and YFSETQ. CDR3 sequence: CASSLQGATNEKLFF. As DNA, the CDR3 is TGCGCCAGCAGCTTACAGGGAGCAACTAATGAAAAACTGTTTTTT.

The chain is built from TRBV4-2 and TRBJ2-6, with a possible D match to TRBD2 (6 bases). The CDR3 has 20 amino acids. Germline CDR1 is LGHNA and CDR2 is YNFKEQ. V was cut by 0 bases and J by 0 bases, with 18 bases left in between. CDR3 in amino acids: CASSQDLRDLDFSGANVLTF. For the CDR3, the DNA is TGTGCCAGCAGCCAAGATCTTCGGGACTTGGACTTCTCTGGGGCCAACGTCCTGACTTTC.

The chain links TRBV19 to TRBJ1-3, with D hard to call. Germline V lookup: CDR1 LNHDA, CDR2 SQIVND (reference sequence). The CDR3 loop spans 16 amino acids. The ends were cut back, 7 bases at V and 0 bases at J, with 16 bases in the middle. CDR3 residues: CASIRPGLSSGNTIYF. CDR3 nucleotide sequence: TGTGCCAGTATCCGCCCGGGTTTAAGCTCTGGAAACACCATATATTTT.

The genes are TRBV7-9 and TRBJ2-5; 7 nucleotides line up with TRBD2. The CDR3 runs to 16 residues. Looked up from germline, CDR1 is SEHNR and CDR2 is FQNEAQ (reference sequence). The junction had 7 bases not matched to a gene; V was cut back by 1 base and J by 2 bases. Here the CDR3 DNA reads TGTGCCAGCAGCTTAGGGGGACTAACCTCGCAAGAGACCCAGTACTTC. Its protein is CASSLGGLTSQETQYF.

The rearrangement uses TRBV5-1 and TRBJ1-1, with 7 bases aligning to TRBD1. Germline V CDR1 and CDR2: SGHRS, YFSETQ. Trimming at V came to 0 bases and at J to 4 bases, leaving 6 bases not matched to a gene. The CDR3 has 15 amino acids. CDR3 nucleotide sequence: TGCGCCAGCAGCTTGGGACAGGGCTTCAGCACTGAAGCTTTCTTT. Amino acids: CASSLGQGFSTEAFF.

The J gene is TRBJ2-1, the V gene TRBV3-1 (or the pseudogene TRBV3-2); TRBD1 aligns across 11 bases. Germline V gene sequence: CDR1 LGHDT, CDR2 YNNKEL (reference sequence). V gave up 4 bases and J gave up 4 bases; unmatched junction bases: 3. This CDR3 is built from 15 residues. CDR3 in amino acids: CASSPGTGGYNEQFF. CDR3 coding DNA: TGTGCCAGCAGCCCCGGGACAGGGGGTTACAATGAGCAGTTCTTC.

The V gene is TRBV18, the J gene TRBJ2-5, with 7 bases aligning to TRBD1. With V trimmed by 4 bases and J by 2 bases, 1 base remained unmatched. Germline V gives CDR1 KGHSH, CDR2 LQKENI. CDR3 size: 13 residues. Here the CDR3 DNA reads TGTGCCAGCTCACGGGGACAGCAAGAGACCCAGTACTTC. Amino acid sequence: CASSRGQQETQYF. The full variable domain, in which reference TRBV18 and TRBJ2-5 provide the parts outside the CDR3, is NAGVMQNPRHLVRRRGQEARLRCSPMKGHSHVYWYRQLPEEGLKFMVYLQKENIIDESGMPKERFSAEFPKEGPSILRIQQVVRGDSAAYFCASSRGQQETQYFGPGTRLLVL.

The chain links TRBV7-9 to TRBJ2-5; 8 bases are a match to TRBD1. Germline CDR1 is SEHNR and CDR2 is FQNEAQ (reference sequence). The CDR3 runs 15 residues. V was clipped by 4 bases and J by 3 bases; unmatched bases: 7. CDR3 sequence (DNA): TGTGCCAGCAGCTCCACGACAGGGGTGGAAGAGACCCAGTACTTC. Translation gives CASSSTTGVEETQYF.

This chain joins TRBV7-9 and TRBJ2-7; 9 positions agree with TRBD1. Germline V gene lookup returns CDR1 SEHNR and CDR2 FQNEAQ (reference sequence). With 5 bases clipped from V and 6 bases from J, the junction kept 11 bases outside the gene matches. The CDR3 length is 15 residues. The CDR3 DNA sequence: TGTGCCAGCAGCACCGCCGGGACAGGGAGGCGCGAGCAGTACTTC. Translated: CASSTAGTGRREQYF.

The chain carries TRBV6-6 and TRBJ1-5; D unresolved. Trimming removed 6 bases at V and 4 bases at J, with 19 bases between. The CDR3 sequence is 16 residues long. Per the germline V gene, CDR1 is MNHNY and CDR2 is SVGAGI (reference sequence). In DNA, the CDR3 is TGTGCCAGCAGAAGGAGACCGGGGAATACTAATCAGCCCCAGCATTTT. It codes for CASRRRPGNTNQPQHF.